Sequencing of this T cell receptor (beta chain) was carried out in a study of cytomegalovirus exposure and HLA in healthy donors. Study-wide results and caveats: In an earlier analysis, in 540 or so donors, most V segments appeared productive either ~90% or ~30% of the time. HLA alleles were associated with 16,000 or so TCR beta sequences in a later analysis at 0.05 false discovery rate.

A multiplex PCR was run with 60 Vbeta primers and 13 Jbeta primers. The repertoire was sequenced with immunoSEQ multiplex PCR; TCRdb's copy has only in-frame clones and lacks some. Altogether approximately 120,000 clones are present, more than 75% being singletons, with the ten largest covering 1.8%. The CDR3 length is 13 residues. The germline gives CDR1 WNHNN, CDR2 SYGVQD (reference sequence). The J segment lost 7 bases and the V segment lost 4 bases, leaving 5 bases of the junction unmatched. The donors (healthy individuals) were bone marrow donors. About this clone: Its antigen is not identified.

The chain couples TRBV10-1 to TRBJ1-1, with 8 bases fitting TRBD1. The receptor was derived from a man between 18 and 29 years old in good health and CMV-seronegative. Sequenced material: PBMCs. DNA of the CDR3: TGCGCCAGCAGTGCTAGACAGGGGAATGAAGCTTTCTTT. Amino acid sequence: CASSARQGNEAFF.